Listed below are T cell receptor beta chains from one sample, sequenced in a study of OX40 agonist ivuxolimab in advanced cancers. Assay used: immunoSEQ multiplex PCR; TCRdb lists only in-frame clones, some missing. The sample comprises fewer than 55,000 clones, approximately 79% of which are singletons, and roughly 1.7% rests with the top ten. Material: CD4+ or CD8+ T cells sorted from blood, obtained in a trial of the OX40 agonist ivuxolimab. All receptors derive from an adult with an advanced solid tumor such as melanoma, head and neck, liver or kidney cancer. Each CDR3 is given with its conserved first and last residue. The order of the fields is J gene, V gene, CDR3 protein.

>TRBJ2-6|TRBV15
CATSRTGSGANVLTF
>TRBJ2-5|TRBV28
CASSLGGTETQYF
>TRBJ2-7|TRBV28
CASTSLAPGTGRIYEQYF
>TRBJ1-1|TRBV6-4
CASSPDLWNTEAFF
>TRBJ2-1|TRBV9
CASSVDGGSYNEQFF
>TRBJ1-5|TRBV7-9
CASSLRADHSNQPQHF
>TRBJ1-1|TRBV19
CASSGRRRTEAFF
>TRBJ1-1|TRBV5-1
CASSFDTGGDTEAFF
>TRBJ2-1|TRBV28
CASSSLAGVGNEQFF
>TRBJ2-5|TRBV12-1
CASSFRERLAGARETQYF
>TRBJ1-5|TRBV6-6
CASSYEAAGIGQPQHF